This TCR beta chain originates from a study of blood T cell repertoires in COVID-19. About the research overall: The cDNA or gDNA used as material had been derived from T cells, B-cell-depleted T cells, or PBMCs.

V was pared by 8 bases and J by 4 bases, with 7 bases of the junction left unmatched. The CDR3 covers 13 residues. Germline V gene sequence: CDR1 SQVTM, CDR2 ANQGSEA. A Seattle source enrolled patients during active infection and followed them longitudinally. Repertoires were generated with immunoSEQ multiplex PCR, while TCRdb's copy carries only in-frame clones and drops some. Seen here are around 400,000 clones, about 89% observed once, and the top ten hold about 10%. The TCR originated in a woman aged 25 to 39 with COVID-19, enrolled during active disease. Input material: peripheral blood. This chain links TRBV29-1 with TRBJ2-2; 7 bases line up with TRBD2. In DNA, the CDR3 is TGCAGCTCCAGACTAGCAGCCACCGGGGAGCTGTTTTTT. As protein: CSSRLAATGELFF.